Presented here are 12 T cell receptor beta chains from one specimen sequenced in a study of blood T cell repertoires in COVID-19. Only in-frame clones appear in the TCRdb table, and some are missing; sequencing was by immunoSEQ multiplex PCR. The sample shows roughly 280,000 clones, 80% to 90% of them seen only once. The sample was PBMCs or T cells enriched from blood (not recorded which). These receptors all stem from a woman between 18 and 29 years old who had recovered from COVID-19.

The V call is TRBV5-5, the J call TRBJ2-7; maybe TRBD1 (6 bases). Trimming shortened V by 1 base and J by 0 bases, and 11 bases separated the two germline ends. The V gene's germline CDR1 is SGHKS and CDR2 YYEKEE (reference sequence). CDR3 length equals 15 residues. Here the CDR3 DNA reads TGTGCCAGCAGCTTGTTCGGGGACAACTCCTACGAGCAGTACTTC. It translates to CASSLFGDNSYEQYF.

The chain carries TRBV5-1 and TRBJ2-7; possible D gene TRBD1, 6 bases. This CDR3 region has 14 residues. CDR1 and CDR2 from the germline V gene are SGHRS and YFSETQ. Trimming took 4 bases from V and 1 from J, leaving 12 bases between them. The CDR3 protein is CASSEGVGSYEQYF. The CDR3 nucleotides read TGCGCCAGCAGCGAGGGGGTAGGGTCCTACGAGCAGTACTTC. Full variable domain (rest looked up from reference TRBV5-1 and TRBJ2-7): KAGVTQTPRYLIKTRGQQVTLSCSPISGHRSVSWYQQTPGQGLQFLFEYFSETQRNKGNFPGRFSGRQFSNSRSEMNVSTLELGDSALYLCASSEGVGSYEQYFGPGTRLTVT.

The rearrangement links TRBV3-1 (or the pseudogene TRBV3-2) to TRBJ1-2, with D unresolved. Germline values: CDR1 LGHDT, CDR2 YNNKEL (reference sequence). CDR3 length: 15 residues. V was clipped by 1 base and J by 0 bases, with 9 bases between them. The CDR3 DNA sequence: TGTGCCAGCAGCCAAGGCGTCAAACCTAACTATGGCTACACCTTC. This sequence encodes CASSQGVKPNYGYTF.

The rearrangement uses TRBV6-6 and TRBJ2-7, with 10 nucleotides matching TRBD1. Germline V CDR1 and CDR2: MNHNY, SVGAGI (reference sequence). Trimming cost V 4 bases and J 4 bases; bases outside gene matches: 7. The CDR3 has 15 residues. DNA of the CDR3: TGTGCCAGCAGTTCAGGACAGGGGGGTATATACGAGCAGTACTTC. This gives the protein CASSSGQGGIYEQYF.

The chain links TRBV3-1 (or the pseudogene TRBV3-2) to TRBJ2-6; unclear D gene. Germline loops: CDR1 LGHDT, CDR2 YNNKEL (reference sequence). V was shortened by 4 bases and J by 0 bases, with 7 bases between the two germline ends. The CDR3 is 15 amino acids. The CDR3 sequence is CASSPLPSGANVLTF. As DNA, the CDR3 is TGTGCCAGCAGCCCCCTCCCCTCTGGGGCCAACGTCCTGACTTTC.

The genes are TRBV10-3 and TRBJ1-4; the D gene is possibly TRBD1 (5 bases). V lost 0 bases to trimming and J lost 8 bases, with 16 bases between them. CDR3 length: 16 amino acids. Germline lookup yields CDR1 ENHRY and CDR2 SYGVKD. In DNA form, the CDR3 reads TGTGCCATCAGTGAGTCGAAGGGAGGGGTAGGCGAAAAACTGTTTTTT. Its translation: CAISESKGGVGEKLFF.

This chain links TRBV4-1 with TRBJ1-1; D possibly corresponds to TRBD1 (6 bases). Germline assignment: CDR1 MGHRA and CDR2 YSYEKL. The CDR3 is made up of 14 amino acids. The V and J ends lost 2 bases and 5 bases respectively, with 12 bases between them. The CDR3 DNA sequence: TGCGCCAGCAGCCAACAGGGGATAGTGACTGAAGCTTTCTTT. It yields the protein CASSQQGIVTEAFF.

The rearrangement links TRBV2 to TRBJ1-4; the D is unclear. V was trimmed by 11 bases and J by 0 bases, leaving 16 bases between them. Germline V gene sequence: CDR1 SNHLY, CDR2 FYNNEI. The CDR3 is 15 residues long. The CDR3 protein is CASDRGAATNEKLFF. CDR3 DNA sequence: TGTGCCTCCGATCGGGGAGCAGCAACTAATGAAAAACTGTTTTTT.

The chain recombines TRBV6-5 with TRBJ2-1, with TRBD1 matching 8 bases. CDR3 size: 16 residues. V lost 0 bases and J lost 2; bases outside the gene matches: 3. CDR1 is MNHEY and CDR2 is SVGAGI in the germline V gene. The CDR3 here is CASSYSSGGAYNEQFF. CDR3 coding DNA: TGTGCCAGCAGTTACTCCTCAGGGGGCGCCTACAATGAGCAGTTCTTC.

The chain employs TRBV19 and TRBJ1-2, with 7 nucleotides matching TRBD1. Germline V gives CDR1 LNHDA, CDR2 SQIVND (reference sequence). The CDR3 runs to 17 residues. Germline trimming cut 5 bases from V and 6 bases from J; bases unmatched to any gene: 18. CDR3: CASSFAEGASYYDGYTF. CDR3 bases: TGTGCCAGTAGTTTCGCCGAGGGGGCTTCTTACTATGATGGCTACACCTTC.

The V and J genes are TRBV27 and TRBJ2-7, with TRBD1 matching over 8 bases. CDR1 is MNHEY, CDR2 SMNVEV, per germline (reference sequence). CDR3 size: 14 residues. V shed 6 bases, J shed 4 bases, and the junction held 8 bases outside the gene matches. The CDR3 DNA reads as TGTGCCAGCAGCTTCGGACAGGGTGGATACGAGCAGTACTTC. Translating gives CASSFGQGGYEQYF.

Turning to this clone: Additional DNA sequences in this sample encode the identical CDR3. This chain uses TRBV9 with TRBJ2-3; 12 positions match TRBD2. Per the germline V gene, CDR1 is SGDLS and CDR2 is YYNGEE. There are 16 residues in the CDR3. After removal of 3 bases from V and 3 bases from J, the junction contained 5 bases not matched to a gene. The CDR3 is CASSDLAGGSTDTQYF. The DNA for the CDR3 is TGTGCCAGCAGCGACCTAGCGGGGGGGTCAACAGATACGCAGTATTTT.